The 23 T cell receptor beta chains below were found in one sample sequenced in a study of T cell changes during pregnancy in multiple sclerosis. Produced via immunoSEQ multiplex PCR; TCRdb's table is partial and in-frame only. The sample contains roughly 58,000 clones, approximately 92% of which appear only once. The specimen comprised CD4+ T cells from peripheral blood mononuclear cells, sampled after pregnancy. Receptor source: a female donor in good health, enrolled as a control in a pregnancy study.

The chain is built from TRBV29-1 and TRBJ2-7; possibly TRBD2 for D (5 bases). This CDR3 comprises 12 residues. CDR1 SQVTM and CDR2 ANQGSEA come from the germline V gene. Trimming stripped 6 bases from V and 7 bases from J, with 16 bases between. CDR3 loop: CSVRARLGEQYF. The CDR3 DNA follows: TGCAGCGTGAGGGCCAGGCTGGGGGAGCAGTACTTC.

The gene calls are TRBV7-9 and TRBJ1-5, with 8 bases matching TRBD1. Germline CDR1 and CDR2: SEHNR and FQNEAQ (reference sequence). J gave up 2 bases and V 4 bases, and 10 bases lay outside the gene matches. The CDR3 has 17 amino acids. In DNA, the CDR3 is TGTGCCAGCAGCTCCCACAGGGGGGTTGATGGCAATCAGCCCCAGCATTTT. Amino acid sequence: CASSSHRGVDGNQPQHF.

The chain links TRBV15 to TRBJ1-4; D uncertain. V was clipped by 0 bases and J by 4 bases, with 9 bases between them. CDR1 and CDR2 (germline): LNHNV, YYDKDF (reference sequence). The CDR3 runs 15 residues. DNA for the CDR3: TGTGCCACCAGCAGAGAAAAGGGAGTTAATGAAAAACTGTTTTTT. It is translated as CATSREKGVNEKLFF.

The chain links TRBV7-9 to TRBJ2-5; maybe TRBD1 (6 bases). Trimming pared 1 base from V and 5 bases from J, leaving 11 bases between. The CDR3 is 14 residues long. The germline CDR1 and CDR2 sequences are SEHNR and FQNEAQ (reference sequence). CDR3 DNA: TGTGCCAGCAGCTTAGACTGGACAGCTGAGACCCAGTACTTC. It is translated as CASSLDWTAETQYF.

The chain joins TRBV7-2 to TRBJ2-5; maybe TRBD2 (6 bases). The CDR3 is 15 amino acids. V was clipped by 2 bases and J by 1 base, with 11 bases between them. CDR1 is SGHTA and CDR2 is FQGNSA in the germline V gene. The CDR3 protein is CASSLMRGAQETQYF. CDR3 sequence (DNA): TGTGCCAGCAGCTTAATGCGGGGAGCCCAAGAGACCCAGTACTTC.

V usage is TRBV7-3 and J usage is TRBJ1-1; TRBD1 is a possible D gene (6 bases). The germline V gene has CDR1 SGHTA and CDR2 FQGTGA. Trimming left V 4 bases short and J 0 bases short, with 12 bases between. The CDR3 totals 15 residues. CDR3 nucleotides: TGTGCCAGCAGCTCCTGGACAGCAATGAACACTGAAGCTTTCTTT. Translating gives CASSSWTAMNTEAFF.

The chain links TRBV5-6 to TRBJ2-5; 7 bases match TRBD2. This CDR3 is built from 12 residues. The V gene end was trimmed by 2 bases and the J gene end by 9 bases; junction bases not matched to a gene: 4. Germline V gives CDR1 SGHDT, CDR2 YYEEEE. In DNA form, the CDR3 reads TGTGCCAGCAGCTTTGGACTAGTGGCCCAGTACTTC. Translating it yields CASSFGLVAQYF.

The rearrangement uses TRBV28 and TRBJ2-7; weak D call: TRBD1 (6 bases). V gave up 6 bases and J gave up 2 bases, with 17 bases separating them. There are 15 residues in the CDR3. Germline V gene data show CDR1 as MDHEN and CDR2 as SYDVKM. The CDR3: CASSPGDNIPYEQYF. Here the CDR3 DNA reads TGTGCCAGCAGCCCCGGGGACAACATACCCTACGAGCAGTACTTC.

The chain uses TRBV7-8 and TRBJ2-7, with no clear D. The CDR3 has 13 amino acids. From germline, CDR1 is SGHVS and CDR2 FQNEAQ. V lost 5 bases and J 5 bases, leaving 13 bases between the germline ends. Here the CDR3 DNA reads TGTGCCAGCAGCGCCCGCGCTGCCCACGAGCAGTACTTC. It specifies CASSARAAHEQYF.

The chain carries TRBV27 and TRBJ1-4, with TRBD1 as a possible D gene (5 bases). CDR3 size: 16 residues. V was cut by 4 bases and J by 8 bases, with 20 bases left in between. CDR1 and CDR2 from the germline V gene are MNHEY and SMNVEV (reference sequence). CDR3 protein: CASSSPRGDRTEKLFF. DNA of the CDR3: TGTGCCAGCAGTTCCCCTCGGGGGGACCGGACGGAAAAACTGTTTTTT.

V is TRBV18 and J is TRBJ2-5, with a weak D call TRBD2 (6 bases). The CDR3 loop spans 13 amino acids. V shed 3 bases and J shed 2 bases, with 7 bases lying between them. Germline-derived CDR1 and CDR2 are KGHSH and LQKENI. In DNA form, the CDR3 reads TGTGCCAGCTCACCTGGGACTCAAGAGACCCAGTACTTC. Amino acids: CASSPGTQETQYF.

The chain carries TRBV4-2 and TRBJ1-5, with 10 bases identical to TRBD1. The CDR3 contains 15 residues. Germline V gene data show CDR1 as LGHNA and CDR2 as YNFKEQ. V was pared by 4 bases and J by 7 bases, with 7 bases of the junction left unmatched. The CDR3 DNA sequence: TGTGCCAGCAGCCCGGGACAGGGGCATTGGCAGCCCCAGCATTTT. As protein: CASSPGQGHWQPQHF.

V and J are TRBV4-3 and TRBJ2-5; 11 nucleotides match TRBD1. Germline V gives CDR1 LGHNA, CDR2 YSLEER. Trimming removed 6 bases from V and 4 bases from J; junction bases left unmatched: 7. The length of the CDR3 is 15 residues. CDR3 protein: CASSPSGQGAETQYF. In nucleotides, the CDR3 is TGCGCCAGCAGTCCCTCCGGACAGGGGGCAGAGACCCAGTACTTC.

V is TRBV7-2 and J is TRBJ2-5, with TRBD2 identical over 9 bases. CDR3 size: 14 residues. The germline gives CDR1 SGHTA, CDR2 FQGNSA. V was pared by 5 bases and J by 3 bases, with 4 bases of the junction left unmatched. CDR3 sequence: CASSSGTSKETQYF. The DNA for the CDR3 is TGTGCCAGCAGCAGCGGGACTAGCAAAGAGACCCAGTACTTC.

This chain links TRBV7-8 with TRBJ2-5; 8 bases line up with TRBD1. Germline lookup yields CDR1 SGHVS and CDR2 FQNEAQ. The junction had 7 bases not matched to a gene; V was cut back by 5 bases and J by 2 bases. The CDR3 length is 15 residues. The DNA of the CDR3 is TGTGCCAGCAGCCTCAGAGACAGGGGACAAGAGACCCAGTACTTC. Amino acids: CASSLRDRGQETQYF.

V is TRBV14 and J is TRBJ2-7; unclear D gene. V gave up 1 base and J gave up 2 bases, with 12 bases separating them. Germline V CDR1 and CDR2: SGHDN, FVKESK. The CDR3 sequence is 15 residues long. The CDR3 DNA is TGTGCCAGCAGCCAAGGGGCCTTGACCACCTACGAGCAGTACTTC. It codes for CASSQGALTTYEQYF.

The chain couples TRBV28 to TRBJ2-7, with 11 bases that match TRBD1. V lost 7 bases, J lost 7 bases, and 9 bases stayed unmatched. The CDR3 is 14 amino acids. Germline V CDR1 and CDR2: MDHEN, SYDVKM. The CDR3, as DNA: TGTGCCAGCATCTCCGGACAGGGGGCGAGAGAGCAGTACTTC. Amino acids: CASISGQGAREQYF.

The chain joins TRBV18 to TRBJ1-4; 7 bases match TRBD1. V trimming: 3 bases; J trimming: 6 bases; junction bases outside the gene matches: 7. Germline-derived CDR1 and CDR2 are KGHSH and LQKENI. The CDR3 totals 15 residues. CDR3 in amino acids: CASSPYRGEDEKLFF. For the CDR3, the DNA is TGTGCCAGCTCACCTTACAGGGGTGAAGATGAAAAACTGTTTTTT.

This chain links TRBV2 with TRBJ1-3; D is ambiguous. The CDR3 is 12 amino acids. Trimming left V 6 bases short and J 4 bases short, with 7 bases between. From germline, CDR1 is SNHLY and CDR2 FYNNEI. Here the CDR3 reads CASRGRGNTIYF. The DNA for the CDR3 is TGTGCCAGCAGAGGCAGGGGAAACACCATATATTTT.

This rearrangement joins TRBV11-2 to TRBJ2-1, with 10 positions matching TRBD2. The V and J ends lost 0 bases and 6 bases, in that order; junction bases with no gene match: 8. The germline V gene encodes CDR1 SGHAT and CDR2 FQNNGV. The CDR3 contains 17 residues. CDR3 sequence reads: CASSLDRSSSGGNEQFF. The CDR3 nucleotides read TGTGCCAGCAGCTTAGATCGGTCGTCTAGCGGGGGCAATGAGCAGTTCTTC.

This chain joins TRBV30 and TRBJ1-2; a weak D match, TRBD1 (5 bases). Germline V CDR1 and CDR2: GTSNPN, SVGIG (reference sequence). V lost 0 bases and J lost 8, with 16 bases in between. The CDR3 is 14 amino acids. The CDR3 DNA sequence: TGTGCCTGGAGTGTACAAGGGGCCCAAAGAGGCTACACCTTC. This codes for CAWSVQGAQRGYTF.

This chain links TRBV7-9 with TRBJ2-3, with D unclear. The CDR3 extends over 14 amino acids. V gave up 1 base and J gave up 0 bases, with 5 bases separating them. Germline V gives CDR1 SEHNR, CDR2 FQNEAQ (reference sequence). CDR3 sequence reads: CASSLDTSTDTQYF. The CDR3 bases are TGTGCCAGCAGCTTAGATACTAGCACAGATACGCAGTATTTT.

V gene TRBV15 combines with J gene TRBJ1-2; tentatively, D is TRBD1 (5 bases). The CDR3 has 17 residues. The germline V and J ends were trimmed by 5 bases and 0 bases, with 19 bases remaining between them. CDR1 is LNHNV, CDR2 YYDKDF, per germline (reference sequence). The CDR3 protein is CATSGRNLDRANYGYTF. The CDR3 bases are TGTGCCACCAGCGGACGAAACCTTGACAGAGCTAACTATGGCTACACCTTC. The complete variable domain, with remaining parts taken from reference TRBV15 and TRBJ1-2, reads DAMVIQNPRYQVTQFGKPVTLSCSQTLNHNVMYWYQQKSSQAPKLLFHYYDKDFNNEADTPDNFQSRRPNTSFCFLDIRSPGLGDTAMYLCATSGRNLDRANYGYTFGSGTRLTVV.